This TCR beta chain was identified in a study of T cell changes during pregnancy in multiple sclerosis. Produced via immunoSEQ multiplex PCR; TCRdb's table is partial and in-frame only. The sample has under 80,000 clones, roughly 90% seen once; the top ten hold over 3.5%. The CDR3 loop spans 13 amino acids. The germline V gene has CDR1 MGHDK and CDR2 SYGVNS. V lost 0 bases to trimming and J lost 6 bases, with 9 bases between them. The sequence came from a female donor in good health, enrolled as a control in a pregnancy study. The sample here was peripheral blood, taken after pregnancy. This rearrangement joins TRBV25-1 to TRBJ2-7; the D is unclear. As DNA, the CDR3 is TGTGCCAGCAGTGAATATCTAACCGGCGAGCAGTACTTC. Its translation: CASSEYLTGEQYF.